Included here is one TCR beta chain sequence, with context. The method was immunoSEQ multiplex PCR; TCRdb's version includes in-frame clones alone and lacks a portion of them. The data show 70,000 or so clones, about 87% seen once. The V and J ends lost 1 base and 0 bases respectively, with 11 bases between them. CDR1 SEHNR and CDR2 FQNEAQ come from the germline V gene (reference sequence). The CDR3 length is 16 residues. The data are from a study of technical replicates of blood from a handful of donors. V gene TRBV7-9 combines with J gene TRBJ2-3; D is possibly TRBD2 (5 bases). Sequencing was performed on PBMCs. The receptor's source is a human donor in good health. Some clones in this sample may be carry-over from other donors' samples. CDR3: CASSLEAASSTDTQYF. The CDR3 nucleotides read TGTGCCAGCAGCTTAGAAGCGGCCTCTAGCACAGATACGCAGTATTTT.